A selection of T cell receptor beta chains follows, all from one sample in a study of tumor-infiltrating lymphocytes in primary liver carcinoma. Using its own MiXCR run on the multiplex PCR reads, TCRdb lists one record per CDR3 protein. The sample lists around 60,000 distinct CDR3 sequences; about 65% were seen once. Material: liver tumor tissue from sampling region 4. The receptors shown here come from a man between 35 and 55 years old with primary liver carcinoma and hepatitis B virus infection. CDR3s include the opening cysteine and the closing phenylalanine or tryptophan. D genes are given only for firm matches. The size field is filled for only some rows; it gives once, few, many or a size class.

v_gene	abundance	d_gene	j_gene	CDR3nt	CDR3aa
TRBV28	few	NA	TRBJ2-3	TGTGCCAGCTCTAAGACAGTGCTGACAGATACGCAGTATTTT	CASSKTVLTDTQYF
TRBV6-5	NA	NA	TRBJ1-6	TGTACCAGCAGCAAACAGGGAGCGAATAATTCACCCCTCCTCTTT	CTSSKQGANNSPLLF
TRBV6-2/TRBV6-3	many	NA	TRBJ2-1	TGTGCCAGCAGACGAGGACAGGGAGGGATATACAATGAGCAGTTCTTC	CASRRGQGGIYNEQFF
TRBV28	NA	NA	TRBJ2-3	TGTACCAGCAGTCAGGACCAGTTCGGTACGCAGTATTTT	CTSSQDQFGTQYF
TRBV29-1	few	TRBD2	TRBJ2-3	TGCAGCTTCGTAGCGGGAGATAGTGGTGATACGCAGTATTTT	CSFVAGDSGDTQYF
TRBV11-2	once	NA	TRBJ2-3	TGTGCCAGCAGCTTCGAAATCCAAAGCACAGATACGCAGTATTTT	CASSFEIQSTDTQYF
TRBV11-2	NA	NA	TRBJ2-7	TGTGCCCGCAGCTTCATAACAGATCCGGACTACGAGCAGTGCTTC	CARSFITDPDYEQCF
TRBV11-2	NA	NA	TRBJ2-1	TGCACCAGCAGCTTAGATCGGCTATGGATGAGGTTCTTC	CTSSLDRLWMRFF
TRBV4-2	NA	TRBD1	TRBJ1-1	TGTGCCAGCAATCAAAAACAGGGGATAAACACTGAAGCTTTCTTT	CASNQKQGINTEAFF
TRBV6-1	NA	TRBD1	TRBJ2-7	TGTGCCAGCGCACAGGGGACGCAGTGGGCCTTGCCCTACGAGCAGTACTTC	CASAQGTQWALPYEQYF
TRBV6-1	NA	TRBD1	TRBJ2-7	TGTGCCAGCATCAGGGACAGGGCGGTATTTGGCGAGGTGTACTTC	CASIRDRAVFGEVYF
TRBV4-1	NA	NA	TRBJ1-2	TGCGCCAGCAGCGGGGGAGGACCTAATAACTACGGCTACACCTTC	CASSGGGPNNYGYTF
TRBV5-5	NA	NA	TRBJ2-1	TGTGCCAGCGGAATTAGGGACAATGTGCAGTTCTTC	CASGIRDNVQFF
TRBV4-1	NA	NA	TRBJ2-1	TGCGCCAGCAACCAGGGGACAAGGAGGAGCTCCCACAATGAGCAGTTCTTC	CASNQGTRRSSHNEQFF
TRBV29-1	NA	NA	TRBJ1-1	TGCAGCGCGGTACGGGGTCCCATGAGCACTGAAGCTTTCTTT	CSAVRGPMSTEAFF
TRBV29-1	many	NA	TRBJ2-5	TGCAGCGTTCTGGAGAACCAAGAGACCCAGTACTTC	CSVLENQETQYF
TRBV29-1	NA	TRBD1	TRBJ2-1	TGCAGCGCTGGGACAGGGGGATACAATGAGCAGTTCTTC	CSAGTGGYNEQFF
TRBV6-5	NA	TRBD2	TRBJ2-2	TGTGCCAGCACTTACTCCGGGACTATAATCGGGGGGCTGTTTTTT	CASTYSGTIIGGLFF
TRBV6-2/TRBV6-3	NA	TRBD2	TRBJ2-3	TGTGCCAGAAAAAAAGCGGGAGAGTTAATGAGGACAGATACGCAGTATTTT	CARKKAGELMRTDTQYF
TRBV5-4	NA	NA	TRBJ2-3	TGTACCAGCAGCCCAACTAGCCCTAGCCCCACAGATACGCAGTATTTT	CTSSPTSPSPTDTQYF
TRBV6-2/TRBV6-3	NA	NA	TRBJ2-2	TGTGCAAGCAGTTACAAAGTTAACACCGGGGAGTTGTTTTTT	CASSYKVNTGELFF
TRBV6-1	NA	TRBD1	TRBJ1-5	TGTGCCAGCAGGCCAGGACAGGCGCTGGCCCAGCATTTT	CASRPGQALAQHF
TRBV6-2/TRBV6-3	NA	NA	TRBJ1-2	TGTGCCACCAGAATACGGGAAGGCGGCTACACCTTC	CATRIREGGYTF
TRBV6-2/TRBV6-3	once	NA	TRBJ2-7	TGTGCCAACAGGACTATCTACGAGCAGTACTTC	CANRTIYEQYF
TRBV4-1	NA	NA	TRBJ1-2	TGCGCCAACAGCCAAGGGGACGGGAACTATGACTATACCTTC	CANSQGDGNYDYTF
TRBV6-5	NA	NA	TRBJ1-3	TGTGCCAGTAGTTCCCGAACCCCTATGGGTTACGGAGGGAACACCATATATTTT	CASSSRTPMGYGGNTIYF
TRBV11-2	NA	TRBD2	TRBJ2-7	TGTGCCAGCAGCTTAGCACGGCGGACTAGCGGGCACCCTATCTACGAGCAGTACTTC	CASSLARRTSGHPIYEQYF
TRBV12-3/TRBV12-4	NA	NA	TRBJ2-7	TGTGCCAGCAGTTTAGCCGCGGGCGAGCAGTACTTC	CASSLAAGEQYF
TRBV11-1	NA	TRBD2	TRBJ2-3	TGTGCCAGCAGCCTCAGGACTAGCACACAAACAGATACGCAGTATTTT	CASSLRTSTQTDTQYF
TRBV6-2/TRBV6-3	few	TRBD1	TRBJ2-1	TGTGCCAGCAGTTACTTTACGCAGGGACAGGTCCCGTTCTTC	CASSYFTQGQVPFF
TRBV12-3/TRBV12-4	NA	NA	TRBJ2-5	TGTGCCAGCGCCCTCGGGAGTGGGGAGACCCAGTACTTC	CASALGSGETQYF
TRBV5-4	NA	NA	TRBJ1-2	TGTGTCAGCAGTGACGGACCAGGGTTAAAGGACTATGGGTACACCTTC	CVSSDGPGLKDYGYTF
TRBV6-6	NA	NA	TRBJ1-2	TGTGCCAGCACCACGGGTCCCATGAACTATGGCTACACCTTC	CASTTGPMNYGYTF
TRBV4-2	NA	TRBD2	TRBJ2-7	TGTGTCAGTAGTGGAAAACCGGGACTAGCAGGAGGGCCACACGAGCAGTACTTC	CVSSGKPGLAGGPHEQYF
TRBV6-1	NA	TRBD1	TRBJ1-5	TGTACTAGCAGTGTCACAGGGGCCTTCAATCAGCCCCAGCATTTT	CTSSVTGAFNQPQHF
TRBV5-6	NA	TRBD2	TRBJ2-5	TGTGCCAGCGAAGCTAGCGGGAGGGATCAAGAGACCCAGTACTTC	CASEASGRDQETQYF
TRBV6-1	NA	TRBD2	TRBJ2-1	TGTGCCAGTAGTACTCAGGAGCCAGCGGGAGGCAATGAGCAGTTCTTC	CASSTQEPAGGNEQFF
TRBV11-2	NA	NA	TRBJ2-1	TGTGCCAGCAGCTTAGATGGGCGATTCTGCGGGACCTCTTACAATGAGCAGTTCTTC	CASSLDGRFCGTSYNEQFF
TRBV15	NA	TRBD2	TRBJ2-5	TGTGCCACCAGCACCCGGATAGCGGGAGTGGAGACCCAGTACTTC	CATSTRIAGVETQYF
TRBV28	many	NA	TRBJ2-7	TGTGCCAGCACCCCACGGGGTATGCCTCGACAGCAGCCGGTGTACGAGCAGTACTTC	CASTPRGMPRQQPVYEQYF
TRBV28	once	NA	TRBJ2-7	TGTGCCAGCATTCCCCCTGTAGGGGGAGGGCCCTCCGACGAGCAATACTTC	CASIPPVGGGPSDEQYF
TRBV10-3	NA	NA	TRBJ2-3	TGTGCCATCAGTGAGTATGGGGGCGACCAGCCCCAGTATTTT	CAISEYGGDQPQYF
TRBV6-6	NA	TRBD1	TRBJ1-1	TGTGCCAGCAGTGGGACAGGGGCAAGGACTGAAGCTCTCTTT	CASSGTGARTEALF
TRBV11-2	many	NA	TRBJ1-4	TGTGCCAGCAGCTTAGGCGAGTTCGCTAATGAAAAACTGTTATTT	CASSLGEFANEKLLF
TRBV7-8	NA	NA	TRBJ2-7	TGTGCTAGCAGCTCCTCCTCCTACGGGCAGTACTTC	CASSSSSYGQYF
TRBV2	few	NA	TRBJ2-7	TGTGCCAGCAGTGAACAGGGCCCCTCCTACGAGCAGTACTTC	CASSEQGPSYEQYF
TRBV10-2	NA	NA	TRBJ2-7	TGCGCCAGCAACCCGGGACATGGGGCATTATACGAGCAGTACTTT	CASNPGHGALYEQYF
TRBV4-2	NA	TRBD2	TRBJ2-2	TGTGCCATCAGCCAAGATCGACTAGCGGGCACTGGGGAGCTGTTTTTT	CAISQDRLAGTGELFF
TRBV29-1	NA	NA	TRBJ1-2	TGCACCGTTGAAGATCGGATTACTAACTATGGCTACATCTTC	CTVEDRITNYGYIF
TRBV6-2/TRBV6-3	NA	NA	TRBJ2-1	TGTGCCAGCAGTTACCAACTAGTCAGTGAGCAGTCCTTC	CASSYQLVSEQSF
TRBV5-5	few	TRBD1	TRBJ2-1	TGTGCCAGCAGCCGTGGACAGGGTTCCTACCATAAGCAGTTCTTC	CASSRGQGSYHKQFF
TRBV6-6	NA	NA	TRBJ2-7	TGTGCAAGTGAGGAATCCACCTACGAGCAGTACTTC	CASEESTYEQYF
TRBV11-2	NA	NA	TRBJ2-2	TGTGCCAGCAGCATAGCATTAGGAGGGGCAAACACCGAGGAGCTGTTCTTT	CASSIALGGANTEELFF
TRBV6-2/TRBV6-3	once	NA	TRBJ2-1	TGTGCCAGCAGTTCCCCCCCTTTATGGTACAATGAGCGGTTTTTC	CASSSPPLWYNERFF
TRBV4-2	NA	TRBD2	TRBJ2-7	TGTGCCAGCAGTGGAAAACCGGGACCAGCGGGAGGCTCACACGAGCAGTACTTC	CASSGKPGPAGGSHEQYF